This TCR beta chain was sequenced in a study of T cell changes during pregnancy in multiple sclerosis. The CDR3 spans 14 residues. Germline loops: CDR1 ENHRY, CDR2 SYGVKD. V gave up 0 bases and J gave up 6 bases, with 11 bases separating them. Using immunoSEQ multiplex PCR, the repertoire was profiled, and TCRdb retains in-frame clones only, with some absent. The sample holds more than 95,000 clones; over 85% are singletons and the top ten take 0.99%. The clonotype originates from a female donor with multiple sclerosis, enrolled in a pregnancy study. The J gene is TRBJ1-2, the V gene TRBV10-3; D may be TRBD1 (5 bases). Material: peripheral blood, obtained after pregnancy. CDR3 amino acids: CAISESGQGNGYTF. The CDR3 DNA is TGTGCCATCAGTGAGTCGGGGCAGGGAAATGGCTACACCTTC.